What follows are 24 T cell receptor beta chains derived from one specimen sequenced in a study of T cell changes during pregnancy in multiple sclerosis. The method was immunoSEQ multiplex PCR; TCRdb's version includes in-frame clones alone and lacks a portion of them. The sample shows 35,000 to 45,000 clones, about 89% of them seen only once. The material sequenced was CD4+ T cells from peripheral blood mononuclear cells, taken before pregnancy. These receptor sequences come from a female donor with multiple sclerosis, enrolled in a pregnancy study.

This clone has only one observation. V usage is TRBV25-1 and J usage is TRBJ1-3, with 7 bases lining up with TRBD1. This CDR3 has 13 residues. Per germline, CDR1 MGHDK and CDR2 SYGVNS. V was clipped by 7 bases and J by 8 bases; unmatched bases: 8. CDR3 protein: CASKREGADTIYF. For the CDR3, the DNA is TGTGCCAGCAAACGAGAGGGGGCGGACACCATATATTTT.

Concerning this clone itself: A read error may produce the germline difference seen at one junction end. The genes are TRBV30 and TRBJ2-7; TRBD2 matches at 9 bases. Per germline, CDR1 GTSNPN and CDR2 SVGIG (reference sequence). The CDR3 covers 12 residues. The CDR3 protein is CAWSVQRGAFIF. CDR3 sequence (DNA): TGTGCCTGGAGTGTACAGCGGGGGGCCTTTATCTTC.

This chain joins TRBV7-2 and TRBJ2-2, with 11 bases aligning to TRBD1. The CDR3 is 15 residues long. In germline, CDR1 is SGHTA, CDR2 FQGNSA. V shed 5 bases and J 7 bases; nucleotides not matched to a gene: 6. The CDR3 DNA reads TGTGCCAGCAGCCTGGACAGGGGGCGCATCGGGGAGCTGTTTTTT. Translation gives CASSLDRGRIGELFF.

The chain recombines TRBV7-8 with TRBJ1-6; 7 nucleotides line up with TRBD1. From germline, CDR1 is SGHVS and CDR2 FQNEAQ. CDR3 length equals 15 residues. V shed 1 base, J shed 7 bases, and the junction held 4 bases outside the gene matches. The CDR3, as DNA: TGTGCCAGCAGCTTAGGGGCAGGGGGAAATTCACCCCTCCACTTT. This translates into CASSLGAGGNSPLHF. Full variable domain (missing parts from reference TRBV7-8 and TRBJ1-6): GAGVSQSPRYKVAKRGQDVALRCDPISGHVSLFWYQQALGQGPEFLTYFQNEAQLDKSGLPSDRFFAERPEGSVSTLKIQRTQQEDSAVYLCASSLGAGGNSPLHFGNGTRLTVT.

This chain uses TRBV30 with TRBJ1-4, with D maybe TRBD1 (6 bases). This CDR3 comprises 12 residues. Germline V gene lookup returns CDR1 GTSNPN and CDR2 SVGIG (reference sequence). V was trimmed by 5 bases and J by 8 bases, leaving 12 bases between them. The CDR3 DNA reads TGTGCCTGGGGGGGGGCCGGGGAAAAACTGTTTTTT. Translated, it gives CAWGGAGEKLFF.

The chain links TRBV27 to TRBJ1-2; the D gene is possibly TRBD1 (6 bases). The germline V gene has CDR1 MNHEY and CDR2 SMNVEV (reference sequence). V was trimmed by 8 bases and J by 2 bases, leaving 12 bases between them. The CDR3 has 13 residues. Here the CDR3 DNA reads TGTGCCAGCGCTGGCGGGGGCAACTATGGCTACACCTTC. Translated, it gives CASAGGGNYGYTF.

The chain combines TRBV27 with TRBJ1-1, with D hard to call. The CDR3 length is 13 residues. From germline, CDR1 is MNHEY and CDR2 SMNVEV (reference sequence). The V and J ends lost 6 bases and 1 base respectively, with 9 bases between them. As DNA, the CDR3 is TGTGCCAGCAGGAGGCTTGGGAACACTGAAGCTTTCTTT. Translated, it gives CASRRLGNTEAFF.

CDR3 in DNA: TGCGCCAGATACCGGGACAGGGTTAATCAGCCCCAGCATTTT. It encodes CARYRDRVNQPQHF. The V and J genes are TRBV4-3 and TRBJ1-5, with 9 bases aligning to TRBD1. Germline V gene sequence: CDR1 LGHNA, CDR2 YSLEER. The CDR3 covers 14 residues. Unmatched junction bases numbered 7, after V lost 9 bases and J lost 4 bases.

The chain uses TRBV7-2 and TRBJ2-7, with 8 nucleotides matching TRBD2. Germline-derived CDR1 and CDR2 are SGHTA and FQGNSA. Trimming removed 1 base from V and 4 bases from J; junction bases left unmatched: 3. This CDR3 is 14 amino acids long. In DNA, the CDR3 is TGTGCCAGCAGCTTAGGGACTAGCAGTTACGAGCAGTACTTC. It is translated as CASSLGTSSYEQYF.

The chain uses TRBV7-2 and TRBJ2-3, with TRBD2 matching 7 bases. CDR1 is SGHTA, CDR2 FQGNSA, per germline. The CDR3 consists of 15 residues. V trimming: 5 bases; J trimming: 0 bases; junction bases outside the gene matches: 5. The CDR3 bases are TGTGCCAGCAGCCGCGATAGCGGGAGCACAGATACGCAGTATTTT. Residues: CASSRDSGSTDTQYF.

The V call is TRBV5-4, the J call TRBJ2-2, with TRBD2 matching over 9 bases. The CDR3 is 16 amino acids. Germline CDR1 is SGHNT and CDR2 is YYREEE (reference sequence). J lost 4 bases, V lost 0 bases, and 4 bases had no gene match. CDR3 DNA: TGTGCCAGCAGCTTGGCTCTAGCGGGGAGCACCGGGGAGCTGTTTTTT. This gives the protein CASSLALAGSTGELFF.

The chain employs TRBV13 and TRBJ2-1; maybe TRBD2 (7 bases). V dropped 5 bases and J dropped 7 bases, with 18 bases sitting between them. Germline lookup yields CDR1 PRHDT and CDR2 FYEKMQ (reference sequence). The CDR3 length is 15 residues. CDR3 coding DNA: TGTGCCAGCAGCAGTTTAACGGGGGGCCCGAATGAGCAGTTCTTC. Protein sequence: CASSSLTGGPNEQFF.

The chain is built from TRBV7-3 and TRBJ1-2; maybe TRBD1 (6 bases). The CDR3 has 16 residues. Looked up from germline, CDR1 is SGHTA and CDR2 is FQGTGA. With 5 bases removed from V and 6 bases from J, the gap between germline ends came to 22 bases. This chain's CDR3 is CASSPTGGRRLDGYTF. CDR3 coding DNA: TGTGCCAGCAGCCCTACTGGGGGCAGGCGGCTCGATGGCTACACCTTC.

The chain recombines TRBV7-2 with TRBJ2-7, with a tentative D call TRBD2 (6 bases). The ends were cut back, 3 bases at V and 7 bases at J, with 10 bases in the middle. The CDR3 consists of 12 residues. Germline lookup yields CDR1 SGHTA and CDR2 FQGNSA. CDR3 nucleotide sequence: TGTGCCAGCAGCTTGGGACTGGGGGAGCAGTACTTC. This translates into CASSLGLGEQYF.

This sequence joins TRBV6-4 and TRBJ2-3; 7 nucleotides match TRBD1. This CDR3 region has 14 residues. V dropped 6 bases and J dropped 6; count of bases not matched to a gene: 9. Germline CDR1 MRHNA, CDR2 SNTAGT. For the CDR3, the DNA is TGTGCCAGCAGCCTCACAGGGGTCGTGGATACGCAGTATTTT. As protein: CASSLTGVVDTQYF.

The CDR3 nucleotides are TGTGCCGGCGAGGTTGCTAGCGGGTACCAAGAGACCCAGTACTTC. It is translated as CAGEVASGYQETQYF. The chain carries TRBV30 and TRBJ2-5, with 8 bases identical to TRBD2. The germline V gene encodes CDR1 GTSNPN and CDR2 SVGIG (reference sequence). Trimming took 8 bases from V and 0 from J; bases not matched to a gene: 11. This CDR3 comprises 15 residues.

The CDR3 nucleotides read TGTGCCAGCAAGGACAGGGGAAGAGCTGAAGCTTTCTTT. It translates to CASKDRGRAEAFF. The J gene is TRBJ1-1, the V gene TRBV6-1; 9 bases are a match to TRBD1. The V gene's germline CDR1 is MNHNS and CDR2 SASEGT. The CDR3 is 13 residues long. V shed 7 bases, J shed 6 bases, and the junction held 6 bases outside the gene matches.

The CDR3 reads CASSQESGGRETQYF. CDR3 nucleotides: TGCGCCAGCAGCCAAGAAAGCGGGGGTCGGGAGACCCAGTACTTC. V is TRBV4-3 and J is TRBJ2-5; 8 bases align to TRBD2. Germline-derived CDR1 and CDR2 are LGHNA and YSLEER. V dropped 0 bases and J dropped 5; count of bases not matched to a gene: 5. The CDR3 length is 15 residues.

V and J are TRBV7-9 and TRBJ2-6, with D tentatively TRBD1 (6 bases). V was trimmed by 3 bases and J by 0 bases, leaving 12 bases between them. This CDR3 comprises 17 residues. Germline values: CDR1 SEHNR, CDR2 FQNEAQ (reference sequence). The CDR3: CASSFLTGLSGANVLTF. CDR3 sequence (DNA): TGTGCCAGCAGCTTTCTGACAGGTCTCTCTGGGGCCAACGTCCTGACTTTC.

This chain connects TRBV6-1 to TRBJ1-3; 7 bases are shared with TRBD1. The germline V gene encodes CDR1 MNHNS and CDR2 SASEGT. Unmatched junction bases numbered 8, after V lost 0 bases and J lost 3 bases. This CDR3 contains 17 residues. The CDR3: CASSEAGRGKSGNTIYF. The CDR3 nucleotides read TGTGCCAGCAGTGAAGCGGGCAGGGGGAAAAGTGGAAACACCATATATTTT.

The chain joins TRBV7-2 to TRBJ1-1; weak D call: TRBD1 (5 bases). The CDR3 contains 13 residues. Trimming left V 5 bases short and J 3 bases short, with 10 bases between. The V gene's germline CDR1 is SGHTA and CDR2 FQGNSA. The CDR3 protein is CASSLDSYTEAFF. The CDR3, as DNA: TGTGCCAGCAGCCTTGACAGTTACACTGAAGCTTTCTTT.

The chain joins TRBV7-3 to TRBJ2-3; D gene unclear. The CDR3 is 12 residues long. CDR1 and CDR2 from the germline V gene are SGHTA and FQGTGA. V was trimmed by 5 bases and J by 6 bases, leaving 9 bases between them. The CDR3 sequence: CASSNMWDTQYF. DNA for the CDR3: TGTGCCAGCAGCAACATGTGGGATACGCAGTATTTT.

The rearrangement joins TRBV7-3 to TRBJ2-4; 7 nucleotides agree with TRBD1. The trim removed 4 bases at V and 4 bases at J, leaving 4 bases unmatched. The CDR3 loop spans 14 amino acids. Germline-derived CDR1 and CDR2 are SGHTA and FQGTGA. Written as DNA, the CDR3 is TGTGCCAGCAGCTATGACAGGGAAAAAAACATTCAGTACTTC. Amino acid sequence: CASSYDREKNIQYF.

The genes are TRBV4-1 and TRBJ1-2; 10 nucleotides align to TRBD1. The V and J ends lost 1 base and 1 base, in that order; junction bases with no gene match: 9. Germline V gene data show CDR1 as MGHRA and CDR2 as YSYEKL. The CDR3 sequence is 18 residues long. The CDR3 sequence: CASSQARDRGRGNYGYTF. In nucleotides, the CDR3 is TGCGCCAGCAGCCAAGCCCGGGACAGGGGAAGGGGTAACTATGGCTACACCTTC.